The subject of this entry is one T cell receptor beta chain. Its antigen is as yet unknown. This record comes from a study of shared clonotypes between healthy human individuals. Study-level findings and limits: Sampling used blood alone; tissue repertoires probably differ. Roughly 4.6% of naive CD4 clonotypes were common to several donors.

V lost 5 bases, J lost 7 bases, and 8 bases stayed unmatched. Germline CDR1 reads SGHVS; CDR2 reads FQNEAQ. The CDR3 consists of 14 residues. Each of the donors was a healthy adult who was HIV-negative and had not had a recent acute infection or vaccination. Running of the assay took place at deep level. Profiling relied on immunoSEQ multiplex PCR, and the TCRdb table lists in-frame clones only, not all of them. The sample includes 2 million to 3 million clones, 80% to 95% seen only once; the top ten take around 0.4%. What was sequenced was naive CD4+ T cells from PBMCs. Described subset: CD45RA+ positively selected. The rearrangement links TRBV7-8 to TRBJ1-2; TRBD1 agrees at 9 bases. This receptor was taken from a man aged 18 to 30 in good health. Some clones in this sample may be carry-over from other donors' samples. The CDR3 is CASSPIGTGSGYTF. The CDR3 DNA is TGTGCCAGCAGCCCGATCGGGACAGGGAGTGGCTACACCTTC. Full variable domain (remainder filled in from reference TRBV7-8 and TRBJ1-2): GAGVSQSPRYKVAKRGQDVALRCDPISGHVSLFWYQQALGQGPEFLTYFQNEAQLDKSGLPSDRFFAERPEGSVSTLKIQRTQQEDSAVYLCASSPIGTGSGYTFGSGTRLTVV.